The rows below give T cell receptor beta chains drawn from one sample of a study of cytomegalovirus exposure and HLA in healthy donors. Sequenced by immunoSEQ multiplex PCR; TCRdb stores in-frame clones only, minus some. The sample consists of 200,000 to 250,000 clones, around nine tenths of them appearing once. Material for sequencing was PBMCs. The receptors here all came from a man between 18 and 29 years old in good health and CMV-seronegative. CDR3s include the opening cysteine and the closing phenylalanine or tryptophan. D genes are given only for firm matches. Some rows mark clone size as missing; the rest say once, few, many or name a class of expanded clone.

>TRBJ1-3|TRBV29-1|.|.
TGCAGCGTCCAGGGTGGTTCTGGAAACACCATATATTTT
CSVQGGSGNTIYF
>TRBJ2-2|TRBV6-5|.|.
TGTGCCAGCAGTTATACAGGGAACGGGGAGCTGTTTTTT
CASSYTGNGELFF
>TRBJ2-2|TRBV5-1|.|.
TGCGCCAGCAGCTTGGGACACAACACCGGGGAGCTGTTTTTT
CASSLGHNTGELFF
>TRBJ1-5|TRBV19|.|.
TGTGCCAGCAGTCGGGGTTATAGCAATCAGCCCCAGCATTTT
CASSRGYSNQPQHF
>TRBJ2-7|TRBV10-2|.|TRBD2
TGCGCCAGCAGTGAGTCTCGACTAGGGAGGGTCGAGCAGTACTTC
CASSESRLGRVEQYF
>TRBJ1-4|TRBV4-3|.|TRBD1
TGCGCCAGCAGCCAAGGGGGGGGACAGGGAAACGAAAAACTGTTTTTT
CASSQGGGQGNEKLFF
>TRBJ2-7|TRBV5-1|.|TRBD2
TGCGCCAGCAGCTTGGTGGCGGGAGGATCGAGCGAGCAGTACTTC
CASSLVAGGSSEQYF
>TRBJ2-3|TRBV9|.|TRBD2
TGTGCCAGCAGCGTAGTAGCGGGGGGGGCAGATACGCAGTATTTT
CASSVVAGGADTQYF
>TRBJ2-7|TRBV9|.|TRBD2
TGTGCCAGCAGTGGGACTAGCGGGAGCTCCGTGCAGTACTTC
CASSGTSGSSVQYF
>TRBJ1-2|TRBV19|few|TRBD1
TGTGCCTGTACGAGGCTAGGGGACAGAGGGTCCTATGGCTACACCTTC
CACTRLGDRGSYGYTF
>TRBJ2-7|TRBV2|once|.
TGTGCCAGCACGGGATCCGTCTACGAGCAGTACTTC
CASTGSVYEQYF
>TRBJ2-3|TRBV9|once|TRBD2
TGTGCCAGCAGCTACTGGGTAGCGGGGGGGGAAGATACGCAGTATTTT
CASSYWVAGGEDTQYF
>TRBJ2-7|TRBV5-1|.|TRBD2
TGCGCCAGCAGCTTGTGGACTAGCGGGAGTGGAGAGCAGTACTTC
CASSLWTSGSGEQYF
>TRBJ1-2|TRBV29-1|.|.
TGCAGCGTTTTGACAGCCGGACCTTCGAACTATGGCTACACCTTC
CSVLTAGPSNYGYTF
>TRBJ1-1|TRBV6-5|.|TRBD1
TGTGCCAGCAGCCCGGCGGGACAGGGGACTGAAGCTTTCTTT
CASSPAGQGTEAFF
>TRBJ2-1|TRBV2|.|TRBD1
TGTGCCAGCAGTGGGACAGGCTACAATGAGCAGTTCTTC
CASSGTGYNEQFF
>TRBJ2-5|TRBV6-1|.|.
TGTGCCAGCAGTGAACGAGGGCAGGAGACCCAGTACTTC
CASSERGQETQYF
>TRBJ2-7|TRBV4-2|few|.
TGTGCCAGCAGCCCAGCAGCGCGAAGCTACGAGCAGTACTTC
CASSPAARSYEQYF
>TRBJ2-7|TRBV15|.|.
TGTGCCACCAGCAGAGATGACACAGAAGCCGAGCAGTACTTC
CATSRDDTEAEQYF
>TRBJ1-2|TRBV14|.|.
TGTGCCAGCAGCCAAGGTCCTCGCTATGGCTACACCTTC
CASSQGPRYGYTF